These 10 T cell receptor beta chains share one sample of origin, sequenced in a study of cytomegalovirus exposure and HLA in healthy donors (dated by TCRdb to 2017 to 2019). The library was produced with the immunoSEQ multiplex PCR assay. The multiplex PCR relied on a mix of 60 forward primers for TCR Vbeta segments and 13 reverse primers for TCR Jbeta segments. TCRdb mirrors the immuneACCESS table, restricted to in-frame sequences. Some clones are absent from its copies; in checked studies, under half trace to an unresolved V gene, and the reason for the others is unknown. This sample lists 240,000 or so clones; roughly 82% were detected once. The leading ten clones occupy 5% to 6.5% of the sample. Sample: PBMCs. The receptors stem from a woman in her thirties or forties in good health and CMV-seropositive.

V usage is TRBV10-1 and J usage is TRBJ2-7; D ambiguous. Trimming took 5 bases from V and 1 from J, leaving 6 bases between them. The germline CDR1 and CDR2 sequences are WNHNN and SYGVQD (reference sequence). This CDR3 has 12 residues. CDR3 in amino acids: CASSQHSYEQYF. CDR3 in DNA: TGCGCCAGCAGTCAACATTCCTACGAGCAGTACTTC.

The chain joins TRBV2 to TRBJ2-3; maybe TRBD1 (6 bases). V lost 3 bases to trimming and J lost 5 bases, with 9 bases between them. CDR1 and CDR2 (germline): SNHLY, FYNNEI. This CDR3 is 13 amino acids long. CDR3 residues: CASSDRDIDTQYF. The CDR3 coding sequence is TGTGCCAGCAGTGATAGGGACATAGATACGCAGTATTTT.

In its sample, this clone was seen once. The chain employs TRBV10-3 and TRBJ2-3; 8 bases map to TRBD1. The CDR3 totals 14 residues. With V trimmed by 11 bases and J by 4 bases, 11 bases remained unmatched. Germline V gene sequence: CDR1 ENHRY, CDR2 SYGVKD. The CDR3 DNA is TGTGCCGTAGCACAGGGGGTGGATTCAGATACGCAGTATTTT. Its translation is CAVAQGVDSDTQYF.

As regards this clone: The germline gene is not matched at one end of the junction; a read error may be the cause. The V gene is TRBV7-9, the J gene TRBJ1-5; 9 nucleotides match TRBD1. Germline V CDR1 and CDR2: SEHNR, FQNEAQ (reference sequence). The CDR3 is 15 residues long. This chain's CDR3 is CSSSYGTGYNQPQHF. The CDR3 DNA follows: TGTTCCAGCAGCTATGGGACAGGGTACAATCAGCCCCAGCATTTT.

This clone was observed a handful of times. The chain links TRBV19 to TRBJ2-7; 11 positions agree with TRBD2. CDR3 length equals 16 residues. Germline V gene data show CDR1 as LNHDA and CDR2 as SQIVND (reference sequence). The junction had 4 bases not matched to a gene; V was cut back by 1 base and J by 2 bases. This CDR3 reads CASSIGGTSGPYEQYF. In DNA, the CDR3 is TGTGCCAGTAGTATAGGGGGGACTAGCGGACCCTACGAGCAGTACTTC.

The rearrangement uses TRBV5-1 and TRBJ2-5; 10 nucleotides line up with TRBD1. The J call is doubtful: the DNA matches TRBJ2-7 better. The germline V gene has CDR1 SGHRS and CDR2 YFSETQ. The CDR3 contains 15 residues. The CDR3 nucleotides read TGCGCCAGCAGCTTTTATCGACAGGGGGCCCACGAGCAGTACTTC. This gives the protein CASSFYRQGAHEQYF.

In nucleotides, the CDR3 is TGTGCCAGCAGCCCTAGGGACAGGGTTGTCTATGGCTACACCTTC. It codes for CASSPRDRVVYGYTF. The rearrangement uses TRBV7-9 and TRBJ1-2; 9 bases map to TRBD1. The CDR3 totals 15 residues. The germline gives CDR1 SEHNR, CDR2 FQNEAQ (reference sequence). V was clipped by 5 bases and J by 4 bases; unmatched bases: 8. Drawing the rest from reference TRBV7-9 and TRBJ1-2, the complete variable domain is DTGVSQNPRHKITKRGQNVTFRCDPISEHNRLYWYRQTLGQGPEFLTYFQNEAQLEKSRLLSDRFSAERPKGSFSTLEIQRTEQGDSAMYLCASSPRDRVVYGYTFGSGTRLTVV.

The V call is TRBV19, the J call TRBJ1-2; TRBD1 is a possible D gene (6 bases). CDR3 size: 16 residues. The ends were cut back, 7 bases at V and 1 base at J, with 19 bases in the middle. CDR1 LNHDA and CDR2 SQIVND come from the germline V gene (reference sequence). CDR3 protein: CASTGLGHPFNYGYTF. The CDR3 DNA reads TGTGCCAGTACGGGCCTGGGACACCCGTTTAACTATGGCTACACCTTC.

V is TRBV7-2 and J is TRBJ2-5; 8 bases agree with TRBD1. V shed 1 base, J shed 1 base, and the junction held 5 bases outside the gene matches. CDR1 is SGHTA, CDR2 FQGNSA, per germline. This CDR3 has 16 amino acids. The DNA for the CDR3 is TGTGCCAGCAGCTTAGTTCAGGGGGCGTTCCAAGAGACCCAGTACTTC. This codes for CASSLVQGAFQETQYF. Full variable domain (outside the CDR3, taken from reference TRBV7-2 and TRBJ2-5): GAGVSQSPSNKVTEKGKDVELRCDPISGHTALYWYRQSLGQGLEFLIYFQGNSAPDKSGLPSDRFSAERTGGSVSTLTIQRTQQEDSAVYLCASSLVQGAFQETQYFGPGTRLLVL.

The chain couples TRBV5-1 to TRBJ2-7, with D possibly matching TRBD2 (6 bases). The CDR3 consists of 17 residues. In germline, CDR1 is SGHRS, CDR2 YFSETQ. The V and J ends lost 1 base and 0 bases respectively, with 17 bases between them. The CDR3 DNA follows: TGCGCCAGCAGCTTGATTGGCTCGGGAGACGGCTCCTACGAGCAGTACTTC. Translation: CASSLIGSGDGSYEQYF. The whole variable domain, remainder taken from reference TRBV5-1 and TRBJ2-7, is KAGVTQTPRYLIKTRGQQVTLSCSPISGHRSVSWYQQTPGQGLQFLFEYFSETQRNKGNFPGRFSGRQFSNSRSEMNVSTLELGDSALYLCASSLIGSGDGSYEQYFGPGTRLTVT.